The sequence of this TCR beta chain was determined in a study of T-cell memory formation after mild COVID-19 (dated by TCRdb to about 2021). Notes on the research overall: TCR sequence clusters from the two donors were found to be largely donor specific. Two young, previously healthy adult volunteers, one female and one male, were included in the cohort. T-cell clones expanding and contracting after mild COVID-19 in two donors were tracked by longitudinal TCRalpha and TCRbeta repertoire sequencing.

PBMCs were isolated by Ficoll-Paque density gradient centrifugation. From the cysteine up to the phenylalanine, the CDR3 has a length of 16 residues. This entry keeps only the CDR3 DNA: 48 bases, framed from base 1. From a lookup of the germline V gene (reference sequence), CDR1 and CDR2 are SGHNT and YYREEE. Unmatched junction bases come to 12, with V trimmed by 4 bases and J by 5 bases. On the study overall, not on this receptor specifically: From day 15 to 85, contracting clones showed balanced CD4/CD8 phenotypes, whereas a second wave of clones that expanded from day 15 to 37 leaned towards CD4+. Some responding clones were detected in pre-infection memory, suggesting pre-existing cross-reactive memory T cells joined the SARS-CoV-2 response. Only a couple of mild cases were covered in the study, and larger cohorts including severe cases with pre-infection samples were considered necessary. The second-wave clones that peaked on day 37 were not confirmed to be SARS-CoV-2 specific. Contracting CD4+ clones appeared mostly in the CM and EM memory subsets, whereas CD8+ clones were enriched in EMRA.

This clonotype occurred a few times. The antigen this receptor binds is unknown. Within one base of it there is no much larger clone, and no base qualities were kept. The instrument was an Illumina NovaSeq 6000. Using 5'RACE with constant-segment primers, TCRalpha and TCRbeta cDNA libraries were constructed, with sample barcodes and unique molecular identifiers added in the process. RNA was extracted from every sample with Trizol reagent. Libraries were amplified in two PCR steps, with a second sample barcode and Illumina TruSeq adapters added in the second step. The libraries were sequenced on an Illumina NovaSeq using 2 x 150 bp paired-end reads. Under the source paper's analysis protocol: Demultiplexing of reads and collapsing into UMI-guided consensus sequences were performed with migec v1.2.7. With mixcr v2.1.11, UMI consensuses were aligned to TRA and TRB V and J templates and assembled into clonotypes. Clonotypes were classified as expanded or contracted when called significant by both edgeR and NoisET, with noise models trained on biological replicates. For edgeR calls, the cutoffs were a false discovery rate-adjusted p below 0.01 and a log2 fold-change threshold of 1. As an exploratory analysis of dynamics, PCA with hierarchical clustering was applied to max-normalized trajectories of the 1000 most abundant clonotypes. Each responding clone was given a CD4 or CD8 phenotype based on the CD4+ and CD8+ repertoires, which had been sequenced separately. TCRdb passed the public sequencing reads through fastp at Q25 and MiXCR, retaining productive beta sequences. Here each entry gathers all rows of one CDR3 protein and keeps the most common genes and DNA. The V and J calls follow TCRdb's processing rather than the paper's. Counted in this sample were some 150,000 distinct CDR3 sequences; 14% of them appeared once. The top ten constitute around 28% of the sample.

Sequenced sample: PBMCs or a T cell subset sorted from them (not recorded which). The rearrangement combines TRBV5-4 with TRBJ2-3; 8 bases in the middle match TRBD1. This receptor was identified in an adult woman who had mild COVID-19 (a few samples of this study predate the infection). The sample titles of this study are shuffled in the database, so cell type and time point are left out; the donor was told from shared clones. The CDR3 is CASSNDRDRIKDTQYF. The DNA sequence follows: TGTGCCAGCAGCAATGACCGGGACAGGATCAAAGATACGCAGTATTTT.